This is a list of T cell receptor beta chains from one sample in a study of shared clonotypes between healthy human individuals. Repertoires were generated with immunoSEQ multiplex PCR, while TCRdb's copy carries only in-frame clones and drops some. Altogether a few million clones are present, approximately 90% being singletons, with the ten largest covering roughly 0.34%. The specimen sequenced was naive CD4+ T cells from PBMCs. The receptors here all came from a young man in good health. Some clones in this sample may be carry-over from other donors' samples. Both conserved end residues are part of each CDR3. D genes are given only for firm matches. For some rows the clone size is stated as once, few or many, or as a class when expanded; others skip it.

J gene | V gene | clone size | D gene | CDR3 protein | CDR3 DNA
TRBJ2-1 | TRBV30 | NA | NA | CAWSVTVGVDEQFF | TGTGCCTGGAGTGTAACAGTTGGGGTCGATGAGCAGTTCTTC
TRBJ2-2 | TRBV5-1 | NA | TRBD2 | CASSQDRDLGSGRAGGELFF | TGCGCCAGCAGCCAGGACAGGGACCTCGGAAGCGGGAGGGCCGGCGGGGAGCTGTTTTTT
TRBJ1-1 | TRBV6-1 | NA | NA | CASSETLWDTEAFF | TGTGCCAGCAGTGAAACCCTTTGGGACACTGAAGCTTTCTTT
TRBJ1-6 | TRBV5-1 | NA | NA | CASSLKHPSDYNSPLHF | TGCGCCAGCAGCTTGAAACACCCGAGTGACTATAATTCACCCCTCCACTTT
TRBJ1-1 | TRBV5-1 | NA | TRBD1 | CASSSIGQAQNTEAFF | TGCGCCAGCAGCTCCATCGGACAGGCACAAAACACTGAAGCTTTCTTT
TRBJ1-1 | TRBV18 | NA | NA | CASSPPGGTEAFF | TGTGCCAGCTCACCACCGGGGGGGACTGAAGCTTTCTTT
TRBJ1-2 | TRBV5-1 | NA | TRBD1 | CASSLDRDLLRGYTF | TGCGCCAGCAGCCTTGACAGGGACCTGCTGAGGGGCTACACCTTC
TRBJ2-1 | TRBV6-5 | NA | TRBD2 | CASRGTSGRVNEQFF | TGTGCCAGCAGAGGGACTAGCGGGAGGGTTAATGAGCAGTTCTTC
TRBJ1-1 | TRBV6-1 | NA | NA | CASSGGDSTWNTEAFF | TGTGCCAGCAGTGGGGGAGATAGCACTTGGAACACTGAAGCTTTCTTT
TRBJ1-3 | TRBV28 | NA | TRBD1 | CASSPGGSGNTIYF | TGTGCCAGCAGTCCAGGGGGCTCTGGAAACACCATATATTTT
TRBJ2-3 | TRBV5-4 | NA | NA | CASRTTRSWMSTDTQYF | TGTGCCAGCAGGACCACGAGGAGCTGGATGAGCACAGATACGCAGTATTTT
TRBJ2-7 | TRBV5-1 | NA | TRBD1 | CASSVRDRGPEQYF | TGCGCCAGCAGCGTCCGGGACAGGGGGCCCGAGCAGTACTTC
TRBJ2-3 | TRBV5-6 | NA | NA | CASSRGGGTDTQYF | TGTGCCAGCAGCCGCGGAGGGGGCACAGATACGCAGTATTTT
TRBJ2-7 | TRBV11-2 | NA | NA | CASSSAGTPTLEQYF | TGTGCCAGCAGCAGCGCCGGGACACCCACCCTCGAGCAGTACTTC
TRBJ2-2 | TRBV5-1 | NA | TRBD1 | CASTKLLDRGDTGELFF | TGCGCCAGCACCAAGCTACTTGACAGGGGAGACACCGGGGAGCTGTTTTTT
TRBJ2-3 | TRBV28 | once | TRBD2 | CASSRSGTITDTQYF | TGTGCCAGCAGTCGGTCCGGGACTATCACAGATACGCAGTATTTT
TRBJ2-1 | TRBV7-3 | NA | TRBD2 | CASSLGLSGYNEQFF | TGTGCCAGCAGCTTAGGCCTTAGCGGGTACAATGAGCAGTTCTTC
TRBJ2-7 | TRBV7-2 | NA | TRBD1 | CASSRTGTGGSYEQYF | TGTGCCAGCAGCAGAACCGGGACAGGCGGCTCCTACGAGCAGTACTTC
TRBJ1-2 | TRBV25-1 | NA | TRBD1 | CATSDRDYGYTF | TGTGCCACTTCGGACAGGGACTATGGCTACACCTTC
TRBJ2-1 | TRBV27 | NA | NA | CASSPGQGLAGGSNEQFF | TGTGCCAGCTCTCCGGGACAGGGGCTAGCGGGAGGAAGTAATGAGCAGTTCTTC
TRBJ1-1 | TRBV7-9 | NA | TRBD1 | CASSLRQGSSRANTEAFF | TGTGCCAGCAGCTTAAGACAGGGTAGTAGCAGGGCCAACACTGAAGCTTTCTTT
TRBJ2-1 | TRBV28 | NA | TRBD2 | CASSSPGLAGAITYNEQFF | TGTGCCAGCAGTTCACCGGGACTAGCGGGAGCGATTACCTACAATGAGCAGTTCTTC
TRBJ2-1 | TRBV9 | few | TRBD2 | CASSVGDYYNEQFF | TGTGCCAGCAGCGTAGGGGACTATTACAATGAGCAGTTCTTC
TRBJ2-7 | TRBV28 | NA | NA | CASSLGHYEQYF | TGTGCCAGCAGTTTAGGGCACTACGAGCAGTACTTC
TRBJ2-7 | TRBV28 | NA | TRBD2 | CASSLTSGDGQYF | TGTGCCAGCAGTTTGACTAGCGGGGATGGGCAGTACTTC
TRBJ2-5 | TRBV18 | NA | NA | CASSRMEGEAVDWYF | TGTGCCAGCTCAAGGATGGAGGGGGAAGCCGTCGATTGGTACTTC
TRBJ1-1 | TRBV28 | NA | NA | CASSLNSRLNTEAFF | TGTGCCAGCAGTTTAAATAGCCGATTGAACACTGAAGCTTTCTTT
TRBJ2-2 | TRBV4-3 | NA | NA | CASSQGQSTGELFF | TGCGCCAGCAGCCAAGGACAGTCCACCGGGGAGCTGTTTTTT
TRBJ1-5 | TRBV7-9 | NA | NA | CASRKPAQPQHF | TGTGCCAGCCGCAAACCGGCTCAGCCCCAGCATTTT